A selection of T cell receptor beta chains follows, all from one sample in a study of T cells expressing NK-cell markers. Following a re-call of the 5' RACE reads, TCRdb has one entry per CDR3 protein and lacks DNA. This sample's clone table lists 350,000 to 500,000 distinct CDR3 sequences. The sequencing input was blood T cells: a sorted CD56 or NKG2C T cell subset, CD4+ or CD8+ T cells, or bulk PBMC T cells (not recorded which). These receptors were obtained from a woman aged 18 to 69 in good health. Each CDR3 is given with its conserved first and last residue.

j_call,v_call,cdr3_length,cdr3_aa
TRBJ1-4,TRBV5-1,14,CASSLRDLGEKLFF
TRBJ2-3,TRBV24-1,14,CATSDSQGTDTQYF
TRBJ2-5,TRBV5-4,14,CASSTVGALETQYF
TRBJ2-6,TRBV11-2,13,CASSRSGANVLTF
TRBJ2-3,TRBV12-3/TRBV12-4,14,CASTLAGGVDTQYF
TRBJ2-7,TRBV5-1,15,CASSLADGVSYEQYF
TRBJ1-2,TRBV27,13,CASSLSANYGYTF
TRBJ2-2,TRBV12-3/TRBV12-4,18,CASSSLALSGGPTGELFF
TRBJ2-1,TRBV30,14,CAWTGTSSYNEQFF
TRBJ2-1,TRBV5-1,16,CASSGTSGLSYNEQFF
TRBJ1-4,TRBV6-5,15,CASSYSTGLGEKLFF
TRBJ2-1,TRBV7-2,16,CASSHSGGSSYNEQFF
TRBJ2-7,TRBV6-2/TRBV6-3,15,CASLRGQGIPYEQYF
TRBJ1-2,TRBV20-1,12,CSVISGASGYTF
TRBJ2-7,TRBV6-2/TRBV6-3,13,CASSYDRDSEQYF
TRBJ2-5,TRBV12-3/TRBV12-4,13,CASGFQSRETQYF
TRBJ2-1,TRBV6-2/TRBV6-3,13,CASSYSSHRQQFF
TRBJ2-3,TRBV5-1,15,CASRPGTGNPDTQYF
TRBJ2-7,TRBV7-6,17,CASSLGPRRASTYEQYF
TRBJ2-5,TRBV20-1,14,CSARDQGVLGTQYF
TRBJ1-1,TRBV5-4,15,CASSLDPTGRTEAFF
TRBJ2-1,TRBV27,14,CASSSEPSYNEQFF
TRBJ2-3,TRBV7-8,17,CASSFRRALGGTDTQYF
TRBJ1-2,TRBV4-2,15,CASSQDRRGLNGYTF
TRBJ2-3,TRBV7-9,17,CASSPGLAGASTDTQYF
TRBJ1-2,TRBV5-1,13,CASSEGQGNGYTF
TRBJ1-2,TRBV7-2,13,CASSLRQAYGYTF
TRBJ2-1,TRBV11-1,15,CASSWTSGGANEQFF
TRBJ1-2,TRBV5-1,14,CASSRDNTNYGYTF
TRBJ2-5,TRBV20-1,13,CSAPARRRETQYF
TRBJ2-2,TRBV11-2,16,CASSLFTGPNTGELFF
TRBJ2-3,TRBV29-1,12,CSVVTGPDTQYF
TRBJ2-4,TRBV20-1,12,CSARAVVRIQYF
TRBJ2-1,TRBV30,11,CAWIVVGGQFF
TRBJ2-1,TRBV7-3,14,CASSLFDGGNEQFF
TRBJ2-1,TRBV12-3/TRBV12-4,15,CASRPGSGAYNEQFF
TRBJ2-7,TRBV12-3/TRBV12-4,15,CASSFGLAGAHEQYF
TRBJ1-6,TRBV7-9,15,CASSGAGGINSPLHF
TRBJ2-1,TRBV28,17,CASSTPGDPSSYNEQFF
TRBJ2-3,TRBV7-2,13,CASSTSAANTQYF
TRBJ2-2,TRBV2,14,CASSDSGLTGELFF
TRBJ2-7,TRBV4-2,16,CACSQDMETGYYEQYF
TRBJ2-3,TRBV29-1,17,CSVSLLAAASSTDTQYF
TRBJ2-3,TRBV6-1,15,CASTERGGSTDTQYF
TRBJ2-3,TRBV2,12,CAEAAITDTQYF
TRBJ1-5,TRBV20-1,16,CSARDNKDWSNQPQHF
TRBJ2-7,TRBV5-5,13,CASSLQGSYEQYF
TRBJ2-7,TRBV4-3,16,CASSQELGQDVYEQYF
TRBJ1-1,TRBV7-9,14,CASSFPPGPVVAFF
TRBJ2-7,TRBV7-9,14,CASRWDSSSYEQYF
TRBJ2-1,TRBV29-1,14,CSVEELGFNNEQFF
TRBJ1-1,TRBV29-1,12,CSAERRFTEAFF
TRBJ2-6,TRBV27,13,CASAASGANVLTF
TRBJ2-1,TRBV12-3/TRBV12-4,14,CASRRRDSYNEQFF
TRBJ2-7,TRBV6-2/TRBV6-3,18,CATQWGGLNSGRANEQYF
TRBJ2-4,TRBV27,16,CASSLLAGGPIHIQYF
TRBJ2-3,TRBV7-2,15,CASSVSGGPPDTQYF
TRBJ2-5,TRBV28,13,CASTQGEQETQYF
TRBJ2-5,TRBV20-1,12,CSALGSSETQYF
TRBJ1-1,TRBV30,13,CAWSVTLNTEAFF